The subject of this entry is one TCR beta chain. This sample was taken from a study of blood T cell repertoires in COVID-19. About the research overall: Acute and convalescent COVID-19 specimens originated in the United States, Italy and Spain.

V dropped 5 bases and J dropped 5 bases, with 16 bases sitting between them. Germline CDR1 is SEHNR and CDR2 is FQNEAQ (reference sequence). The CDR3 has 14 amino acids. Assay used: immunoSEQ multiplex PCR; TCRdb lists only in-frame clones, some missing. The repertoire holds about 52,000 clones, with under 85% as singletons. Material: peripheral blood. This TCR was sampled from a man aged 65 to 85 with active COVID-19. The chain is built from TRBV7-9 and TRBJ2-7; TRBD1 might be the D (6 bases). Here the CDR3 reads CASSGQQGPHEQYF. CDR3 DNA: TGTGCCAGCAGCGGACAACAGGGTCCCCACGAGCAGTACTTC.